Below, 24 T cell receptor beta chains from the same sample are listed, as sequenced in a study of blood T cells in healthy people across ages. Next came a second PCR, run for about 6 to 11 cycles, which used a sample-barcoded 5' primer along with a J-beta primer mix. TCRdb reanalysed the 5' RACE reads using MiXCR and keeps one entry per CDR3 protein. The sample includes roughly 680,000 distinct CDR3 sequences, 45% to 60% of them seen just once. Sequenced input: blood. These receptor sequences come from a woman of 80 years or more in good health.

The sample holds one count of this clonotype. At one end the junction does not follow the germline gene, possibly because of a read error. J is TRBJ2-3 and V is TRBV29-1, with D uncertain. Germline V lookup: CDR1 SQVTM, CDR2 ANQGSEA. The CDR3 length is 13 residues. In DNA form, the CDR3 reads TGCGGCGTTGATGCGGCTTATACAGATACGCAGTATTTT. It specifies CGVDAAYTDTQYF.

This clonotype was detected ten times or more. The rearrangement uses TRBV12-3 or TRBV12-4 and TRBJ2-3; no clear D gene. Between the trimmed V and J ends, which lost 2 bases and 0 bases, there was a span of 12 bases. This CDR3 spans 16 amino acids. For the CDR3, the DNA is TGTGCCAGCAGTTTATCGGCTAGTCTGAGCACAGATACGCAGTATTTT. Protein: CASSLSASLSTDTQYF.

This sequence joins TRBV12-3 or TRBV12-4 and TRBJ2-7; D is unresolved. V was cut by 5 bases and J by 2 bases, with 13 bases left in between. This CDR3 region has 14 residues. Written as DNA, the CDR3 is TGTGCCAGCAGTCAAGACGGCGGAACCTACGAGCAGTACTTC. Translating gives CASSQDGGTYEQYF.

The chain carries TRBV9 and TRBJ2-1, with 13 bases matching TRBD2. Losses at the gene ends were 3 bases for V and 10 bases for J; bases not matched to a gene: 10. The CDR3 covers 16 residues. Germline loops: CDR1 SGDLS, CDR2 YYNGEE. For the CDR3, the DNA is TGTGCCAGCAGCGCGAGACTAGCGGGGGGCCTGGAGGAGCAGTTCTTC. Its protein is CASSARLAGGLEEQFF. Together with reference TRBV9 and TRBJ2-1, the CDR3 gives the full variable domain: DSGVTQTPKHLITATGQRVTLRCSPRSGDLSVYWYQQSLDQGLQFLIQYYNGEERAKGNILERFSAQQFPDLHSELNLSSLELGDSALYFCASSARLAGGLEEQFFGPGTRLTVL.

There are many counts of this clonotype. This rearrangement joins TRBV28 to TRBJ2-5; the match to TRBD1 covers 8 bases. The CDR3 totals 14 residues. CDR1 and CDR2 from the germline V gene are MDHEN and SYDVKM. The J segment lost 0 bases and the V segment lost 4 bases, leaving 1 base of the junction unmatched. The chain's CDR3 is CASSWTGNQETQYF. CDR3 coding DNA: TGTGCCAGCAGTTGGACAGGGAACCAAGAGACCCAGTACTTC. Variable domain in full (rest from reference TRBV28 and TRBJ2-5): DVKVTQSSRYLVKRTGEKVFLECVQDMDHENMFWYRQDPGLGLRLIYFSYDVKMKEKGDIPEGYSVSREKKERFSLILESASTNQTSMYLCASSWTGNQETQYFGPGTRLLVL.

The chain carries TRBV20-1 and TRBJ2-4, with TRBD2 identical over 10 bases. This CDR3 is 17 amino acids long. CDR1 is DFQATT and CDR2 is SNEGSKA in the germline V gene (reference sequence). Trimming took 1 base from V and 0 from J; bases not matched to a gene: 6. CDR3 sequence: CSARGTSGDLAKNIQYF. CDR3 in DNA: TGCAGTGCTAGAGGAACTAGCGGGGACCTAGCCAAAAACATTCAGTACTTC.

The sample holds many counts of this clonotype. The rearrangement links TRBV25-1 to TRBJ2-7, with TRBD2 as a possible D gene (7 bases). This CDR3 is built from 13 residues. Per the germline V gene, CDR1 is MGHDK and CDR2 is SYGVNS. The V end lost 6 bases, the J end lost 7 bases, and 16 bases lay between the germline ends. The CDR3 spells CASSRGGGREQYF. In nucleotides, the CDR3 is TGTGCCAGCAGCCGAGGGGGGGGTCGAGAGCAGTACTTC.

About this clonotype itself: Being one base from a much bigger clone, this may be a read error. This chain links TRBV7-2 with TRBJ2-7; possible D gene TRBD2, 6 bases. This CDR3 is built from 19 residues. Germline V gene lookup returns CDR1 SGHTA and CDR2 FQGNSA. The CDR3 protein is CAGSLNFGTPPVVAYEQYF. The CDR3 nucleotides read TGTGCCGGCAGCTTAAATTTCGGGACTCCCCCCGTGGTTGCCTACGAGCAGTACTTC.

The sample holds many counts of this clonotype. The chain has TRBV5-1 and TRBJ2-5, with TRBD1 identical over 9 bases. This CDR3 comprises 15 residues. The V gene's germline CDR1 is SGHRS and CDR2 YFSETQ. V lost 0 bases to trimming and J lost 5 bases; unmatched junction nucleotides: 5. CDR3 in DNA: TGCGCCAGCAGCTTGGAAATGGGACAGGGTGAGACCCAGTACTTC. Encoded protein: CASSLEMGQGETQYF.

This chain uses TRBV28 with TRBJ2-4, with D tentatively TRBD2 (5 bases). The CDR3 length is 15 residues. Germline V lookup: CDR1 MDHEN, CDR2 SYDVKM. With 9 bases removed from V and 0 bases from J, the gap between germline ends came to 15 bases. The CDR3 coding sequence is TGTGCCAGTTTCCCGGCCGGACTAGCCAAAAACATTCAGTACTTC. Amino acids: CASFPAGLAKNIQYF.

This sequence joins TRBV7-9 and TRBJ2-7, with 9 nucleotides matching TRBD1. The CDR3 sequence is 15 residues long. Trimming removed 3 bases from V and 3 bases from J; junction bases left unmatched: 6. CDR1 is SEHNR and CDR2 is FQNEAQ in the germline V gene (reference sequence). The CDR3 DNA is TGTGCCAGCAGCTTTCCGCCGGGACAGGGCTACGAGCAGTACTTC. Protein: CASSFPPGQGYEQYF. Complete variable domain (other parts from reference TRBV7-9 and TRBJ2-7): DTGVSQNPRHKITKRGQNVTFRCDPISEHNRLYWYRQTLGQGPEFLTYFQNEAQLEKSRLLSDRFSAERPKGSFSTLEIQRTEQGDSAMYLCASSFPPGQGYEQYFGPGTRLTVT.

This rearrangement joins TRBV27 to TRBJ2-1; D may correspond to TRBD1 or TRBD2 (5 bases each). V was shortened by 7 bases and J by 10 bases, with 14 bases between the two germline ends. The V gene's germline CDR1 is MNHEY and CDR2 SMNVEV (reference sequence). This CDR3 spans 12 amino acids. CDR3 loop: CASTGAAREQFF. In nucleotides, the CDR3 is TGTGCCAGCACCGGGGCGGCACGAGAGCAGTTCTTC.

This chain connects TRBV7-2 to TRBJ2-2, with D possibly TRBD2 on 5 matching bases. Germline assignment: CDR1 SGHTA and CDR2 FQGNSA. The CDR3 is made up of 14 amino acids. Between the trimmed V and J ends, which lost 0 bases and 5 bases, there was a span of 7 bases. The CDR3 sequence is CASSLAWTTGELFF. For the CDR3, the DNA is TGTGCCAGCAGCTTAGCTTGGACTACCGGGGAGCTGTTTTTT.

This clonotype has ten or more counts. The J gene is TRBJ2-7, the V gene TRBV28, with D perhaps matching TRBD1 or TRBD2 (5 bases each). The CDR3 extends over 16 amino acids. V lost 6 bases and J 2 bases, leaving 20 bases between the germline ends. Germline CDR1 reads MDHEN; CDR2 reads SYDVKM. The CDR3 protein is CASRPRGGILTYEQYF. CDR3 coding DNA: TGTGCCAGCAGGCCCCGTGGGGGTATCTTAACCTACGAGCAGTACTTC.

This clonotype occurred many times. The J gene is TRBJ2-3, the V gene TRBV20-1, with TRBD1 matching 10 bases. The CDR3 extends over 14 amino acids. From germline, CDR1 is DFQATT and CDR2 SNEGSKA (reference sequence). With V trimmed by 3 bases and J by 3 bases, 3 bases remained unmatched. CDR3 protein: CSASGTGVTDTQYF. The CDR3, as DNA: TGCAGTGCTAGTGGGACAGGGGTAACAGATACGCAGTATTTT.

In DNA, the CDR3 is TGCAGTGCTAGAGTCCCGAGCGGACGGCACAATGAGCAGTTCTTC. It is translated as CSARVPSGRHNEQFF. The chain is built from TRBV20-1 and TRBJ2-1; a weak D match, TRBD2 (5 bases). Germline V gene sequence: CDR1 DFQATT, CDR2 SNEGSKA (reference sequence). V was clipped by 1 base and J by 5 bases, with 15 bases between them. This CDR3 is built from 15 residues.

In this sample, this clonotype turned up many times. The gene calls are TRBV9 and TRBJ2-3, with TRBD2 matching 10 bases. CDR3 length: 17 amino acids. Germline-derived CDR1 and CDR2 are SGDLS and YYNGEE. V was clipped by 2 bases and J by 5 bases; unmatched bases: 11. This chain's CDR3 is CASSVAWGAGGQDTQYF. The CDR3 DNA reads TGTGCCAGCAGCGTCGCCTGGGGAGCGGGGGGGCAAGATACGCAGTATTTT. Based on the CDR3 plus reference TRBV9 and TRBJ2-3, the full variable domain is DSGVTQTPKHLITATGQRVTLRCSPRSGDLSVYWYQQSLDQGLQFLIQYYNGEERAKGNILERFSAQQFPDLHSELNLSSLELGDSALYFCASSVAWGAGGQDTQYFGPGTRLTVL.

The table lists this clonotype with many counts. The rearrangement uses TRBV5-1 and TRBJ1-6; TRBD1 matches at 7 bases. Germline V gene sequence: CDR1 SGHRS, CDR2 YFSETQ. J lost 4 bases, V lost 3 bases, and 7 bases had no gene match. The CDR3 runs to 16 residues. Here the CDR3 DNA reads TGCGCCAGCAGCTCGATGGGACAGTCTTATAATTCACCCCTCCACTTT. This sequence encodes CASSSMGQSYNSPLHF.

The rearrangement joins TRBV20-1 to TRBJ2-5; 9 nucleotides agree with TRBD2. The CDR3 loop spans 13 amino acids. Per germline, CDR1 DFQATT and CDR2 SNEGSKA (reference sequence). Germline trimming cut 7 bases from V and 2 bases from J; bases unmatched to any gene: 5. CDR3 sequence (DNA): TGCAGTGTGCGGACTAGCGCGCAAGAGACCCAGTACTTC. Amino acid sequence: CSVRTSAQETQYF.

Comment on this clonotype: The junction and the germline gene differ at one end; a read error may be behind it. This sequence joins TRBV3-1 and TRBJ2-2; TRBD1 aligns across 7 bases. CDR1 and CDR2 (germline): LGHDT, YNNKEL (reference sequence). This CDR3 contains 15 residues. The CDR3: CAGSQVWTGTGELFF. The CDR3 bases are TGTGCCGGCAGCCAAGTCTGGACAGGCACCGGGGAGCTGTTTTTT. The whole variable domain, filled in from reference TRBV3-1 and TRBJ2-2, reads DTAVSQTPKYLVTQMGNDKSIKCEQNLGHDTMYWYKQDSKKFLKIMFSYNNKELIINETVPNRFSPKSPDKAHLNLHINSLELGDSAVYFCAGSQVWTGTGELFFGEGSRLTVL.

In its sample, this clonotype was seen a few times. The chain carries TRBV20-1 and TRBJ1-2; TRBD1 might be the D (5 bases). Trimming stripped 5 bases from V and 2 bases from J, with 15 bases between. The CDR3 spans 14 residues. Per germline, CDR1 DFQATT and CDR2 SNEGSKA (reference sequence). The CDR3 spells CSAPTATDNYGYTF. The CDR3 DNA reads TGCAGTGCTCCAACTGCGACAGACAACTATGGCTACACCTTC.

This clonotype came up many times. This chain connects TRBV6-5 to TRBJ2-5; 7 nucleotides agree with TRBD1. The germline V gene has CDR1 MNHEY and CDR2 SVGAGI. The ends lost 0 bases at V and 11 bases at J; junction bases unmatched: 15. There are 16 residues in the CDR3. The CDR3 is CASSYSTGQYGNEQYF. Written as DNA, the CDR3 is TGTGCCAGCAGTTACTCGACGGGACAGTATGGCAATGAGCAGTACTTC.

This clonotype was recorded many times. DNA of the CDR3: TGCGCCAGCAGTGTAGTTTGGGAGACCCAGTACTTC. Translated: CASSVVWETQYF. The V gene is TRBV10-2, the J gene TRBJ2-5, with unresolved D. Germline values: CDR1 WSHSY, CDR2 SAAADI. The CDR3 has 12 residues. Trimming removed 4 bases from V and 5 bases from J, with 8 bases in between.

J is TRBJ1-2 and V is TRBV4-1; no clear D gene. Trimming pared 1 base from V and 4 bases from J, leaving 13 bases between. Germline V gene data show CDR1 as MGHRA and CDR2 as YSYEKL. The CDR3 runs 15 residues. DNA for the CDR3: TGCGCCAGCAGCCAAGTCGAGGAAGCCGGCTATGGCTACACCTTC. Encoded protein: CASSQVEEAGYGYTF.